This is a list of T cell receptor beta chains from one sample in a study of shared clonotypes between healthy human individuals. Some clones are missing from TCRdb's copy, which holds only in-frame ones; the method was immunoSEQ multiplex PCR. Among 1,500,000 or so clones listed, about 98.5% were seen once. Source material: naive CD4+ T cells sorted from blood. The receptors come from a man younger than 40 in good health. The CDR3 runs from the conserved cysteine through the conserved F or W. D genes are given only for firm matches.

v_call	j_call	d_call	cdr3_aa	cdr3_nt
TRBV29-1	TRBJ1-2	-	CSVGRGVGYGYTF	TGCAGCGTTGGACGGGGGGTAGGCTATGGCTACACCTTC
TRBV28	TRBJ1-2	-	CASSSGVNYGYTF	TGTGCCAGCAGTTCGGGGGTTAACTATGGCTACACCTTC
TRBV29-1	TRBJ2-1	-	CSVVVSYNEQFF	TGCAGCGTTGTGGTTTCCTACAATGAGCAGTTCTTC
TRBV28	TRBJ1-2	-	CASSRPLISRGYTF	TGTGCCAGCAGTCGTCCCCTTATTTCGCGTGGCTACACCTTC
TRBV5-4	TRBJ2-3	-	CASSRTWDTQYF	TGTGCCAGCAGCCGGACCTGGGATACGCAGTATTTT
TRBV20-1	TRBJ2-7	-	CSAMGSYEQYF	TGCAGTGCTATGGGGTCCTACGAGCAGTACTTC
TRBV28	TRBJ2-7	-	CASSLPFYEQYF	TGTGCCAGCAGTTTACCATTTTACGAGCAGTACTTC
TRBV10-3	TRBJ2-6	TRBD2	CAIRRGDGANVLTF	TGTGCCATCAGACGGGGGGATGGGGCCAACGTCCTGACTTTC
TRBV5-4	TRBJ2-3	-	CASSPRFGGRTDTQYF	TGTGCCAGCAGCCCCCGTTTTGGAGGTCGCACAGATACGCAGTATTTT
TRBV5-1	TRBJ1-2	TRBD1	CASSRGTGEYLDYGYTF	TGCGCCAGCAGCCGAGGGACAGGGGAATATTTGGACTATGGCTACACCTTC